This TCR beta chain was captured in a study of response to subunit inactivated influenza vaccine (dated by TCRdb to the late 2010s). Regarding the study in general: Deep quantitative T cell receptor repertoire profiling was used in the study to track responses to a trivalent subunit inactivated influenza vaccine. Results and caveats for the whole study, not just this receptor: It was suggested by the authors that each seasonal influenza vaccination may recruit only a limited number of new T cells.

The trim is 1 base for V and 5 bases for J, with a gap of 14 bases between the germline ends. From a lookup of the germline V gene, CDR1 and CDR2 are LGHNA and YNFKEQ. Spanning cysteine to phenylalanine, the CDR3 consists of 15 amino acids. Just the 45-base CDR3 DNA is kept, in frame starting at base 1. This clonotype appeared a few times. There is no known antigen for this receptor. No quality values exist for individual bases; no much larger clone is one base distant. Receptor amplification or capture employed RT-PCR. TCRdb lists the instrument as Illumina HiSeq 2500. TCRdb reanalyzed the raw reads on its own, using fastp at Q25 for trimming and MiXCR for clone calling, and kept in-frame beta chains. For every CDR3 protein sequence, its rows merge into one entry that carries the most common genes and DNA. Counted in this sample were approximately 530,000 distinct CDR3 sequences; 7.5% to 8.5% of them appeared once. Of the sample, 10% to 15% falls within the top ten clones.

The sample in question was PBMCs from blood, obtained roughly 24 months after vaccination. The origin of this receptor is a man between 50 and 69 years old who received an inactivated influenza vaccine. Donor details come from another sample of the same person, matched by shared clones. This sequence uses TRBV4-2 and TRBJ2-5, with a tentative D gene TRBD2 over 5 matching bases. The CDR3 sequence is CASSQGTGNGETQYF. At the DNA level, the sequence is TGTGCCAGCAGCCAAGGGACCGGGAATGGGGAGACCCAGTACTTC.